The 29 T cell receptor beta chains below all came from one sample that was sequenced in a study of T cells in Graves' hyperthyroidism and ophthalmopathy. The source material, RNA transcripts, was used to amplify TCR beta CDR3 regions. HTBI primers were employed in a first-round RT-PCR of the TCR CDR3. TCRdb reprocessed the multiplex PCR reads with MiXCR, giving one entry per CDR3 protein. This sample has approximately 560,000 distinct CDR3 sequences; less than 20% occur once, and the top ten carry under 7.5%. Sequences were obtained from blood. The receptors were gathered from a woman between 25 and 40 years old with Graves' hyperthyroidism.

The chain couples TRBV20-1 to TRBJ2-7; D call uncertain. CDR1 DFQATT and CDR2 SNEGSKA come from the germline V gene (reference sequence). The CDR3 totals 11 residues. V was clipped by 3 bases and J by 2 bases, with 5 bases between them. Here the CDR3 reads CSARRTYEQYF. The CDR3 bases are TGCAGTGCTAGGAGAACCTACGAGCAGTACTTC.

This clonotype appeared many times. The CDR3 coding sequence is TGTGCCAGCAGTTCTGCGAGGGGGCTTGGCTACACCTTC. This encodes CASSSARGLGYTF. The rearrangement uses TRBV27 and TRBJ1-2, with 7 bases identical to TRBD1. Trimming removed 4 bases from V and 7 bases from J; junction bases left unmatched: 6. The CDR3 has 13 residues. Per the germline V gene, CDR1 is MNHEY and CDR2 is SMNVEV (reference sequence).

This clonotype has just a few counts. This rearrangement joins TRBV7-3 to TRBJ1-6; D is perhaps TRBD1 (5 bases). Germline lookup yields CDR1 SGHTA and CDR2 FQGTGA. The CDR3 spans 15 residues. With 4 bases removed from V and 9 bases from J, the gap between germline ends came to 16 bases. CDR3: CASSSSVGAGSPLHF. CDR3 bases: TGTGCCAGCAGCTCCTCCGTTGGGGCAGGTTCACCCCTCCACTTT.

The chain uses TRBV25-1 and TRBJ2-3, with D unresolved. Between the trimmed V and J ends, which lost 10 bases and 0 bases, there was a span of 11 bases. This CDR3 spans 13 amino acids. Per the germline V gene, CDR1 is MGHDK and CDR2 is SYGVNS. The CDR3 region is CATGPESTDTQYF. CDR3 bases: TGTGCCACCGGGCCCGAGAGCACAGATACGCAGTATTTT.

This clonotype has a count of ten or more. This rearrangement joins TRBV2 to TRBJ2-7; 13 bases line up with TRBD2. The CDR3 sequence is 14 residues long. Germline V gives CDR1 SNHLY, CDR2 FYNNEI. V lost 6 bases and J lost 2; bases outside the gene matches: 1. For the CDR3, the DNA is TGTGCCAGCAGCGGACTAGCGGGGGCCTACGAGCAGTACTTC. The encoded protein is CASSGLAGAYEQYF.

This clonotype has at least ten counts. V gene TRBV5-1 combines with J gene TRBJ1-2, with 9 positions matching TRBD1. The CDR3 sequence is 16 residues long. Trimming took 0 bases from V and 5 from J; bases not matched to a gene: 8. CDR1 and CDR2 (germline): SGHRS, YFSETQ. The CDR3 nucleotides read TGCGCCAGCAGCTTGGATTCAGGTGGGACAGGGTATGGCTACACCTTC. Protein product: CASSLDSGGTGYGYTF.

This chain joins TRBV20-1 and TRBJ2-5; the D gene is possibly TRBD2 (8 bases). CDR3 length equals 17 residues. V was cut by 6 bases and J by 7 bases, with 30 bases left in between. Germline lookup yields CDR1 DFQATT and CDR2 SNEGSKA (reference sequence). The chain's CDR3 is CSARSITGAGLAATQYF. The CDR3 DNA reads as TGCAGTGCCAGATCGATAACAGGGGCCGGACTAGCTGCGACCCAGTACTTC.

The chain is built from TRBV5-1 and TRBJ2-5; 9 bases are a match to TRBD1. This CDR3 has 16 residues. CDR1 SGHRS and CDR2 YFSETQ come from the germline V gene. V trimming: 3 bases; J trimming: 5 bases; junction bases outside the gene matches: 11. This CDR3 reads CASSSTGTGSFETQYF. The DNA of the CDR3 is TGCGCCAGCAGCTCGACCGGGACAGGGTCCTTCGAGACCCAGTACTTC.

This chain joins TRBV20-1 and TRBJ2-7, with 7 bases fitting TRBD1. The CDR3 contains 14 residues. Per germline, CDR1 DFQATT and CDR2 SNEGSKA (reference sequence). V lost 6 bases, J lost 3 bases, and 11 bases stayed unmatched. The CDR3 DNA reads as TGCAGTGCAAAAGGTCCAGGGGGTAGCTACGAGCAGTACTTC. Translation: CSAKGPGGSYEQYF.

The rearrangement links TRBV5-1 to TRBJ1-2; D not resolved. This CDR3 is built from 14 residues. Per the germline V gene, CDR1 is SGHRS and CDR2 is YFSETQ. Trimming left V 0 bases short and J 4 bases short, with 10 bases between. The CDR3 here is CASSLARQTYGYTF. In nucleotides, the CDR3 is TGCGCCAGCAGCTTGGCCAGGCAGACCTATGGCTACACCTTC.

This clonotype was counted ten times or more. V is TRBV2 and J is TRBJ2-2; D is tentatively TRBD1 or TRBD2 (5 bases each). Deletions cut 4 bases from V and 4 bases from J, with 7 bases between. CDR3 length: 13 residues. Per germline, CDR1 SNHLY and CDR2 FYNNEI. CDR3 sequence: CASSGGSTGELFF. CDR3 bases: TGTGCCAGCAGTGGGGGGAGCACCGGGGAGCTGTTTTTT.

This clonotype was counted ten times or more. The rearrangement links TRBV20-1 to TRBJ2-1; 8 bases match TRBD2. The CDR3 is made up of 14 amino acids. Germline V lookup: CDR1 DFQATT, CDR2 SNEGSKA (reference sequence). V shed 1 base and J 6 bases; nucleotides not matched to a gene: 5. The CDR3, as DNA: TGCAGTGCTAGAGCGTCGCGGGAGGCCAATGAGCAGTTCTTC. As protein: CSARASREANEQFF.

This clonotype was seen at least ten times. The chain employs TRBV11-2 and TRBJ2-7; D assignment may be TRBD1 or TRBD2 (7 bases each). CDR3 length: 13 amino acids. Germline V CDR1 and CDR2: SGHAT, FQNNGV. V was cut by 5 bases and J by 5 bases, with 13 bases left in between. CDR3: CASSQGEGHEQYF. The CDR3 DNA follows: TGTGCCAGCAGCCAGGGGGAGGGACACGAGCAGTACTTC.

This clonotype appeared a few times. The chain uses TRBV9 and TRBJ2-7; 10 bases map to TRBD2. Germline trimming cut 0 bases from V and 5 bases from J; bases unmatched to any gene: 8. The CDR3 extends over 16 amino acids. Germline CDR1 reads SGDLS; CDR2 reads YYNGEE. CDR3 sequence: CASSVGASGSAHEQYF. CDR3 nucleotide sequence: TGTGCCAGCAGCGTAGGGGCTAGCGGGAGTGCCCACGAGCAGTACTTC. The variable domain in full, with the rest retrieved from reference TRBV9 and TRBJ2-7, is DSGVTQTPKHLITATGQRVTLRCSPRSGDLSVYWYQQSLDQGLQFLIQYYNGEERAKGNILERFSAQQFPDLHSELNLSSLELGDSALYFCASSVGASGSAHEQYFGPGTRLTVT.

This clonotype occurred many times. The chain is built from TRBV2 and TRBJ1-1; a weak D match, TRBD1 (5 bases). The CDR3 loop spans 14 amino acids. V dropped 4 bases and J dropped 3 bases, with 12 bases sitting between them. Germline CDR1 reads SNHLY; CDR2 reads FYNNEI. Written as DNA, the CDR3 is TGTGCCAGCAGTGGACAGAGGCGAGACACTGAAGCTTTCTTT. Amino acids: CASSGQRRDTEAFF.

This clonotype was picked up many times. The gene calls are TRBV3-1 and TRBJ1-2; D might be TRBD1 (5 bases). In germline, CDR1 is LGHDT, CDR2 YNNKEL (reference sequence). V was shortened by 4 bases and J by 2 bases, with 14 bases between the two germline ends. The CDR3 has 15 amino acids. CDR3 nucleotide sequence: TGTGCCAGCAGCCTACTGGCCGGGACGAACTATGGCTACACCTTC. It translates to CASSLLAGTNYGYTF.

This clonotype was recorded at least ten times. The rearrangement joins TRBV28 to TRBJ2-7; no definite D call. Per the germline V gene, CDR1 is MDHEN and CDR2 is SYDVKM. CDR3 length equals 18 residues. The V gene lost 4 bases and the J gene lost 0 bases, with 22 bases spanning the gap. CDR3 sequence reads: CASSSPGESGGSSYEQYF. The CDR3 coding sequence is TGTGCCAGCAGTTCTCCAGGAGAGTCGGGTGGTAGCTCCTACGAGCAGTACTTC. The full variable domain, rest sourced from reference TRBV28 and TRBJ2-7, is DVKVTQSSRYLVKRTGEKVFLECVQDMDHENMFWYRQDPGLGLRLIYFSYDVKMKEKGDIPEGYSVSREKKERFSLILESASTNQTSMYLCASSSPGESGGSSYEQYFGPGTRLTVT.

V is TRBV19 and J is TRBJ2-1; 10 positions agree with TRBD2. CDR3 length equals 14 residues. CDR1 is LNHDA, CDR2 SQIVND, per germline (reference sequence). Losses at the gene ends were 9 bases for V and 9 bases for J; bases not matched to a gene: 11. The CDR3 DNA reads as TGTGCCAGCGTGAGTGCTAGCGGGAGTAGTGAGCAGTTCTTC. Residues: CASVSASGSSEQFF.

This clonotype was counted a few times. The rearrangement links TRBV5-1 to TRBJ2-1; D ambiguous. The V gene's germline CDR1 is SGHRS and CDR2 YFSETQ. Trimming took off 4 bases at V and 9 bases at J, with 29 bases between the two ends. The CDR3 totals 18 residues. The CDR3 bases are TGCGCCAGCAGCCCGTCGCATACAAGCGTCAGGTGGGATGGTGAGCAGTTCTTC. This encodes CASSPSHTSVRWDGEQFF.

The chain links TRBV6-6 to TRBJ2-5; 11 nucleotides align to TRBD2. CDR1 is MNHNY, CDR2 SVGAGI, per germline (reference sequence). CDR3 length: 22 amino acids. With V trimmed by 0 bases and J by 1 base, 19 bases remained unmatched. The CDR3 protein is CASSYSISVPGLADAIQETQYF. The CDR3 DNA sequence: TGTGCCAGCAGTTACTCGATATCCGTACCGGGACTAGCGGACGCCATCCAAGAGACCCAGTACTTC.

This clonotype was observed a handful of times. The chain couples TRBV7-9 to TRBJ2-1, with 12 nucleotides matching TRBD2. With V trimmed by 1 base and J by 6 bases, 4 bases remained unmatched. This CDR3 is built from 16 residues. Germline V CDR1 and CDR2: SEHNR, FQNEAQ (reference sequence). CDR3 protein: CASSLETSGSTNEQFF. The CDR3 DNA sequence: TGTGCCAGCAGCTTAGAGACTAGCGGGAGTACCAATGAGCAGTTCTTC.

The sample holds many counts of this clonotype. The chain employs TRBV15 and TRBJ1-1; perhaps TRBD1 as D (5 bases). Germline V CDR1 and CDR2: LNHNV, YYDKDF (reference sequence). The germline V and J ends were trimmed by 5 bases and 6 bases, with 19 bases remaining between them. CDR3 size: 15 residues. CDR3 sequence reads: CATSQADKALPEAFF. The DNA of the CDR3 is TGTGCCACCAGCCAAGCGGACAAGGCCCTGCCTGAAGCTTTCTTT.

This rearrangement joins TRBV18 to TRBJ1-1; D remains ambiguous. The germline CDR1 and CDR2 sequences are KGHSH and LQKENI. This CDR3 has 17 residues. The V end lost 2 bases, the J end lost 1 base, and 17 bases lay between the germline ends. CDR3 bases: TGTGCCAGCTCACCATTCACTGTGGCAGGAAAGAACACTGAAGCTTTCTTT. Residues: CASSPFTVAGKNTEAFF.

The chain combines TRBV6-1 with TRBJ2-1; TRBD1 agrees at 8 bases. Per the germline V gene, CDR1 is MNHNS and CDR2 is SASEGT. The CDR3 spans 21 residues. V gave up 7 bases and J gave up 0 bases; unmatched junction bases: 23. The CDR3, as DNA: TGTGCCAGCACCCTACCAATCTTCGGGACAGGCAAAGTTAGCTCCTACAATGAGCAGTTCTTC. Protein: CASTLPIFGTGKVSSYNEQFF.

This clonotype was observed a single time. The chain combines TRBV24-1 with TRBJ1-5; 7 bases map to TRBD1. V dropped 3 bases and J dropped 9; count of bases not matched to a gene: 13. Looked up from germline, CDR1 is KGHDR and CDR2 is SFDVKD. This CDR3 spans 16 amino acids. The CDR3 loop reads CATSDDTRTGLGPQHF. The CDR3 bases are TGTGCCACCAGTGATGATACCAGGACAGGCTTAGGGCCCCAGCATTTT.

The chain uses TRBV20-1 and TRBJ2-4; 8 bases map to TRBD2. The CDR3 consists of 15 residues. V trimming: 3 bases; J trimming: 8 bases; junction bases outside the gene matches: 12. Germline CDR1 and CDR2: DFQATT and SNEGSKA (reference sequence). CDR3 coding DNA: TGCAGTGCTAGTACCGCGGGAGGACTGAGTGACATTCAGTACTTC. This gives the protein CSASTAGGLSDIQYF.

Note on this clonotype: This clone may be a read error of a much larger clone one base away. V gene TRBV27 combines with J gene TRBJ1-1; D gene unclear. V lost 7 bases and J 5 bases, leaving 8 bases between the germline ends. Germline values: CDR1 MNHEY, CDR2 SMNVEV (reference sequence). CDR3 length: 11 residues. The CDR3 loop reads CASIPGTEAFF. DNA of the CDR3: TGTGCCAGCATCCCGGGGACTGAAGCTTTCTTT.

In its sample, this clonotype was seen many times. The chain uses TRBV28 and TRBJ2-1; TRBD2 might be the D (7 bases). Trimming took off 5 bases at V and 8 bases at J, with 19 bases between the two ends. Germline lookup yields CDR1 MDHEN and CDR2 SYDVKM. The CDR3 totals 15 residues. As DNA, the CDR3 is TGTGCCAGCAGTAGAATCGAGGGGGGGGGGGATGAGCAGTTCTTC. This sequence encodes CASSRIEGGGDEQFF.

This clonotype occurred many times. The genes are TRBV7-9 and TRBJ2-7; D not resolved. Germline V gene lookup returns CDR1 SEHNR and CDR2 FQNEAQ (reference sequence). V dropped 1 base and J dropped 1 base, with 8 bases sitting between them. The CDR3 runs 14 residues. CDR3 protein: CASSLVQESYEQYF. CDR3 nucleotide sequence: TGTGCCAGCAGCTTAGTTCAGGAATCCTACGAGCAGTACTTC.